This T cell receptor beta chain originates from a study of CD8+ T cells in alopecia areata. Investigators isolated RNA and reverse transcribed it into cDNA to act as the sequencing template. TCRdb's copy holds only in-frame clones and misses some; the assay was immunoSEQ multiplex PCR. The sample consists of 13,000 to 15,000 clones, approximately 58% of them appearing once. Sorting of the five patients' CD4+ cells gave CD25+CD127- cells as the output. The trim removed 5 bases at V and 3 bases at J, leaving 10 bases unmatched. The CDR3 runs 15 residues. The germline V gene encodes CDR1 MNHEY and CDR2 SVGAGI.

The TCR sequence derives from a human donor with alopecia areata. Specimen: CD4+ Tregs sorted from blood. This rearrangement joins TRBV6-5 to TRBJ2-7, with 7 bases aligning to TRBD1. In nucleotides, the CDR3 is TGTGCCAGCAGTCTCCACCCGGGACAGTACTACGAGCAGTACTTC. Protein product: CASSLHPGQYYEQYF.